This TCR beta chain stems from a study of identical twins. The CDR3 runs to 14 residues. Germline V lookup: CDR1 DFQATT, CDR2 SNEGSKA (reference sequence). Deletions cut 6 bases from V and 0 bases from J, with 11 bases between. Each CDR3 protein gets one entry after TCRdb re-called the 5' RACE reads with MiXCR. The profile covers 520,000 or so distinct CDR3 sequences, with 22% appearing a single time and 0.75% to 0.95% taken by the ten largest. These records were also assigned to another study, of T cells expressing NK-cell markers.

Sample: CD4+ T cells sorted from blood. V is TRBV20-1 and J is TRBJ1-4, with D possibly TRBD1 on 5 matching bases. This clonotype was obtained from a woman younger than 35 in good health. In nucleotides, the CDR3 is TGCAGTGCGAGGAGACAGCCAACTAATGAAAAACTGTTTTTT. Its translation: CSARRQPTNEKLFF.